Listed below are T cell receptor beta chains from one sample, sequenced in a study of blood T cell repertoires in COVID-19. TCRdb's table, derived via immunoSEQ multiplex PCR, lists solely in-frame clones and lacks some. The table shows approximately 140,000 clones, with more than 60% occurring only once. Sequencing was done on a sample of peripheral blood. The receptors were sampled from a man older than 75 with acute or convalescent COVID-19. Both conserved end residues are part of each CDR3. The D gene is left open where the match is weak. Size is stated for part of the rows, as once, few or many counts, or as a class when the clone is expanded.

D gene,J gene,clone size,V gene,CDR3 DNA,CDR3 protein
.,TRBJ1-2,.,TRBV30,TGTGCCTGGAGTCCGCGGGGTAGCAACTTCTTTGAGAGCTATGGCTACACCTTC,CAWSPRGSNFFESYGYTF
TRBD1,TRBJ2-7,.,TRBV30,TGTGCCTGGAGTTGGGGCATGACAGGGGGTTCCGAGCAGTACTTC,CAWSWGMTGGSEQYF
.,TRBJ2-3,.,TRBV27,TGTGCCAGCAGTCCCCTGAGGAGCACAGATACGCAGTATTTT,CASSPLRSTDTQYF
.,TRBJ2-7,.,TRBV7-6,TGTGCCAGCAGCCCAATGGCCGGGGGAGTGATCCTGGAGCAGTACTTC,CASSPMAGGVILEQYF
.,TRBJ2-7,.,TRBV6-2/TRBV6-3,TGTGCCAGCAGTTACATGGCGGGGAGTTCATACGAGCAGTACTTC,CASSYMAGSSYEQYF
TRBD1,TRBJ2-5,few,TRBV5-1,TGCGCCAGCAGCTCGGGGCCCGGGACAGGGCAAGAGACCCAGTACTTC,CASSSGPGTGQETQYF
TRBD1,TRBJ1-5,.,TRBV6-6,TGTGCCAGCAGCGAGTTAGGGGGCTATAGCAATCAGCCCCAGCATTTT,CASSELGGYSNQPQHF
TRBD2,TRBJ2-3,.,TRBV4-3,TGCGCCAGCAGCCGCCAGTCGGGCTCGGGGGGGAGCCCAGATACGCAGTATTTT,CASSRQSGSGGSPDTQYF
TRBD1,TRBJ1-6,.,TRBV28,TGTGCCAGCAGTGAGGCACAGGGGGTTAATTCACCCCTCCACTTT,CASSEAQGVNSPLHF
.,TRBJ1-5,.,TRBV4-3,TGCGCCAGCAGCCAAGATAGATTGCAGCCCCAGCATTTT,CASSQDRLQPQHF
TRBD1,TRBJ2-1,.,TRBV7-9,TGTGCCAGCAGCGGAATCTTCGGGACAGGGGCCTACAATGAGCAGTTCTTC,CASSGIFGTGAYNEQFF
.,TRBJ1-2,.,TRBV7-2,TGTGCCAGCAGCTTTGGGGGGGCATTCTACGGCTACACCTTC,CASSFGGAFYGYTF
TRBD1,TRBJ2-3,.,TRBV5-1,TGCGCCAGCAGCGTGGGACAGGGGGCAGATACGCAGTATTTT,CASSVGQGADTQYF
.,TRBJ2-7,.,TRBV7-2,TGTGCCAGCAGCTCCCTGGGGCCCGGACAGTCCGAGCAGTACTTC,CASSSLGPGQSEQYF
.,TRBJ2-1,.,TRBV28,TGTGCCAGCAGTCCTGGCGGCGGGGATGAGCAGTTCTTC,CASSPGGGDEQFF
.,TRBJ1-6,.,TRBV7-2,TGTGCCAGCAGCTTAGGGTCGAGCTCCTATAATTCACCCCTCCACTTT,CASSLGSSSYNSPLHF
.,TRBJ1-1,.,TRBV7-2,TGTGCCAGCAGCCATACAGGGAGATCCCCTCACACTGAAGCTTTCTTT,CASSHTGRSPHTEAFF
TRBD1,TRBJ2-5,.,TRBV15,TGTGCCACCAGCAGACAGAGGGGGCGGCGGGAGACCCAGTACTTC,CATSRQRGRRETQYF
TRBD1,TRBJ1-1,.,TRBV29-1,TGCAGCGGCTCGACAGGGATGGGCACTGAAGCTTTCTTT,CSGSTGMGTEAFF
.,TRBJ1-1,.,TRBV28,TGTGCCAGCAGCCGAGGGCACACTGAAGCTTTCTTT,CASSRGHTEAFF
TRBD2,TRBJ2-7,.,TRBV18,TGTGCCAGCTCATCCCCCACGGCGGGGGACGAGCAGTACTTC,CASSSPTAGDEQYF
TRBD1,TRBJ1-1,few,TRBV6-6,TGTGCCAGCAGGCAAACAGGGGGCTCAGAAGCTTTCTTT,CASRQTGGSEAFF
TRBD1,TRBJ1-5,.,TRBV7-2,TGTGCCAGCAGCTGGTACAGGGGGACAAATCAGCCCCAGCATTTT,CASSWYRGTNQPQHF
.,TRBJ2-3,.,TRBV2,TGTGCCAGCAGTCCTCGGCTTGGCAGGGGATTCGGGACGGGCACAGATACGCAGTATTTT,CASSPRLGRGFGTGTDTQYF
TRBD1,TRBJ2-1,.,TRBV18,TGTGCCAGCTCACCCCTAGGACAGGGGGGACTTGATGAGCAGTTCTTC,CASSPLGQGGLDEQFF
.,TRBJ2-5,.,TRBV6-5,TGTGCCAGCAGCCGGGGGGCGGGTGAGACCCAGTACTTC,CASSRGAGETQYF
TRBD2,TRBJ2-3,.,TRBV4-1,TGCGCCAGCAGCCCCAGAGCGGGGGGGCCAGCAGATACGCAGTATTTT,CASSPRAGGPADTQYF
.,TRBJ2-7,.,TRBV6-2/TRBV6-3,TGTGCCAGCAGTTACACATACGAGCAGTACTTC,CASSYTYEQYF
TRBD2,TRBJ2-6,.,TRBV6-5,TGTGCCAGCAGTTACGGGAGGGAGTCTGGGGCCAACGTCCTGACTTTC,CASSYGRESGANVLTF
.,TRBJ1-1,few,TRBV28,TGTGCCAGCAGCCACCGAACAGGGCCCCTTCCGGCTGAAGCTTTCTTT,CASSHRTGPLPAEAFF
TRBD2,TRBJ2-2,.,TRBV11-2,TGTGCCAGCAGCGCGGGACTAGCGGCCGGGGAGCTGTTTTTT,CASSAGLAAGELFF
TRBD1,TRBJ1-6,.,TRBV10-2,TGCGCCAGCAGTGAGTCGACAGGGAGCTCCTATAATTCACCCCTCCACTTT,CASSESTGSSYNSPLHF
TRBD2,TRBJ2-3,.,TRBV19,TGTGCCAGTAGTAGGGTGGGACTAGCGGGGATCACAGATACGCAGTATTTT,CASSRVGLAGITDTQYF